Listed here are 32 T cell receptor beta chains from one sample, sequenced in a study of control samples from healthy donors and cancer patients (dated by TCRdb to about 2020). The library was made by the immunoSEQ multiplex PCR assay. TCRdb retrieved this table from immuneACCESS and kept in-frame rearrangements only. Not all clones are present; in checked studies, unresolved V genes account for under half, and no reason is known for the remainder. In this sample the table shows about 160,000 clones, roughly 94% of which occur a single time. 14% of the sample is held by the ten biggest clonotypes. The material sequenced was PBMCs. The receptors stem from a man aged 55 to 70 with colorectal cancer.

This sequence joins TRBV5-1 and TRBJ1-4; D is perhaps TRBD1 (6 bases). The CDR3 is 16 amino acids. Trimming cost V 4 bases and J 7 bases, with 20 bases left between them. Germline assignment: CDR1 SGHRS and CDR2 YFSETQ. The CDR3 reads CASSLRGPEGGEKLFF. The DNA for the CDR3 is TGCGCCAGCAGCCTTCGAGGCCCAGAGGGGGGTGAAAAACTGTTTTTT. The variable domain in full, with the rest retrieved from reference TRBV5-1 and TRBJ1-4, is KAGVTQTPRYLIKTRGQQVTLSCSPISGHRSVSWYQQTPGQGLQFLFEYFSETQRNKGNFPGRFSGRQFSNSRSEMNVSTLELGDSALYLCASSLRGPEGGEKLFFGSGTQLSVL.

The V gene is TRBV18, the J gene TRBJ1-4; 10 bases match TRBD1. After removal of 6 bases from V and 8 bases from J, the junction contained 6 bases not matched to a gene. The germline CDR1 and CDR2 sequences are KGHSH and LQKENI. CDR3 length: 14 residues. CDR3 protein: CASSPGQGTEKLFF. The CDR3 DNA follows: TGTGCCAGCTCCCCGGGACAGGGGACGGAAAAACTGTTTTTT.

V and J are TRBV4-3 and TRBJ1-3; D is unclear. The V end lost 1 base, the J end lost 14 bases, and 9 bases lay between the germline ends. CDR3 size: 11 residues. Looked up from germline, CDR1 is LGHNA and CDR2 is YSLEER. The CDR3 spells CASSQGGDVYF. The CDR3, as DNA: TGCGCCAGCAGCCAAGGTGGTGATGTATATTTT.

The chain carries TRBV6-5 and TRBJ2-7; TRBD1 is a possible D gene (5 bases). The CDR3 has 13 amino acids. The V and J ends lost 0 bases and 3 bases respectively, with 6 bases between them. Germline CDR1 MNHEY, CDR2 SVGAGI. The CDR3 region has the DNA TGTGCCAGCAGTTACTCGACAGACTACGAGCAGTACTTC. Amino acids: CASSYSTDYEQYF.

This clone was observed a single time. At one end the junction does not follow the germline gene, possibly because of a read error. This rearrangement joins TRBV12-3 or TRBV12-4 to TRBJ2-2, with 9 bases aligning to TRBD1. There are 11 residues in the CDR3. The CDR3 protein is CASSFGDRARF. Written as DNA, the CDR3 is TGTGCCAGCAGTTTTGGGGACAGGGCCCGTTTT.

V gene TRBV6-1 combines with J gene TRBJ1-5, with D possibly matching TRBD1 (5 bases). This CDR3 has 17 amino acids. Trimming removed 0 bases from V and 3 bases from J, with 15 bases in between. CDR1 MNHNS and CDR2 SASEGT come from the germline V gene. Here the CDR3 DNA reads TGTGCCAGCAGTGAAGCGGGGGGTGCGGAGATCAATCAGCCCCAGCATTTT. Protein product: CASSEAGGAEINQPQHF.

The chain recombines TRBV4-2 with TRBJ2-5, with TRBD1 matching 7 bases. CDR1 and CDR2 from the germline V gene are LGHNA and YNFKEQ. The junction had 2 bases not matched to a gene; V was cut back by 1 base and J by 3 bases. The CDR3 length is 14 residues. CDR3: CASSQGGGEETQYF. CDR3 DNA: TGTGCCAGCAGCCAAGGAGGGGGCGAAGAGACCCAGTACTTC.

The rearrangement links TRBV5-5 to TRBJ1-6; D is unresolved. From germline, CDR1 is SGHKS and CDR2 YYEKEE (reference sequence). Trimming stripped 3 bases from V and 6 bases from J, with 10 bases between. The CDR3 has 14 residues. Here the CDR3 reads CASSSGVPNSPLHF. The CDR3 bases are TGTGCCAGCAGCTCCGGGGTACCTAATTCACCCCTCCACTTT.

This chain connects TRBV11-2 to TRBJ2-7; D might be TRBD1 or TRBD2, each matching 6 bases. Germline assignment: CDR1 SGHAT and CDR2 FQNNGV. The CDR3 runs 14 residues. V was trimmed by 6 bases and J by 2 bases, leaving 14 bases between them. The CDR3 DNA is TGTGCCAGCAGTTCCCTAGGGGGGCCCTACGAGCAGTACTTC. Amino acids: CASSSLGGPYEQYF.

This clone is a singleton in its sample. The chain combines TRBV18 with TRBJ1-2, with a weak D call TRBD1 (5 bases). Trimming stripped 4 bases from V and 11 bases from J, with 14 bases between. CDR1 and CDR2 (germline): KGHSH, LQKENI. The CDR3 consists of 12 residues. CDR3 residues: CASSQGLREYTF. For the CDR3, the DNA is TGTGCCAGCTCACAGGGACTTAGAGAGTACACCTTC.

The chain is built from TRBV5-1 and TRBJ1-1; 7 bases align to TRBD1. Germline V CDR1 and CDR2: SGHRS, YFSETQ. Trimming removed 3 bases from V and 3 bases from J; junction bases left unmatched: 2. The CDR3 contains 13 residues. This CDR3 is CASSSGQDTEAFF. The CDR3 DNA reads TGCGCCAGCAGCTCCGGACAGGACACTGAAGCTTTCTTT.

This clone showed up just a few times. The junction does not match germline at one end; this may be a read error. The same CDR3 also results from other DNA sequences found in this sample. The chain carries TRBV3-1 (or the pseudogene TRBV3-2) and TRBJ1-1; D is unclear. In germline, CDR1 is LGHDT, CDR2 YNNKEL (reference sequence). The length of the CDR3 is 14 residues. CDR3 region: CASSQGGMNTEAFF. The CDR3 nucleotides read TGTGCCAGCAGCCAAGGAGGGATGAATACTGAAGCTTTCTTT.

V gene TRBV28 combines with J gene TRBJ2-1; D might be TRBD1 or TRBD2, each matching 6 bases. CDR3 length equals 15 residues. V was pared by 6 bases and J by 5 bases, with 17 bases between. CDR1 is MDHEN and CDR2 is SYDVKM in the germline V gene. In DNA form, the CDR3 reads TGTGCCAGCAGCCGAGGAGGGACAATAGACAATGAGCAGTTCTTC. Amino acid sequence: CASSRGGTIDNEQFF. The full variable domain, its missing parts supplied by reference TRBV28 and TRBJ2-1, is DVKVTQSSRYLVKRTGEKVFLECVQDMDHENMFWYRQDPGLGLRLIYFSYDVKMKEKGDIPEGYSVSREKKERFSLILESASTNQTSMYLCASSRGGTIDNEQFFGPGTRLTVL.

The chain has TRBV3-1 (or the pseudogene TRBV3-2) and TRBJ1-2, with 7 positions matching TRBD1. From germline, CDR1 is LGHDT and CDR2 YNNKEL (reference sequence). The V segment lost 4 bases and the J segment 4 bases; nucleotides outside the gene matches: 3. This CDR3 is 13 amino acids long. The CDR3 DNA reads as TGTGCCAGCAGCCTGGGACAGCCCTATGGCTACACCTTC. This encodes CASSLGQPYGYTF.

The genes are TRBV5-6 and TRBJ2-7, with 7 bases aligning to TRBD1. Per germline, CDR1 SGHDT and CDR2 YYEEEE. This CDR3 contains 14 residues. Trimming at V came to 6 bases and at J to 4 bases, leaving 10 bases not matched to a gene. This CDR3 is CASNTGAGFYEQYF. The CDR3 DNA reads TGTGCCAGCAACACAGGGGCCGGATTTTACGAGCAGTACTTC.

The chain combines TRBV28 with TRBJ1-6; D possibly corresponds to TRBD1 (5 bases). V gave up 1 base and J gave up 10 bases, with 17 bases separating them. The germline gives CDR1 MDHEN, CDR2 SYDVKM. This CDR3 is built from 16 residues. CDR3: CASSLFPGTHISPLHF. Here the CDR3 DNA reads TGTGCCAGCAGTTTATTTCCAGGGACCCATATCTCACCCCTCCACTTT.

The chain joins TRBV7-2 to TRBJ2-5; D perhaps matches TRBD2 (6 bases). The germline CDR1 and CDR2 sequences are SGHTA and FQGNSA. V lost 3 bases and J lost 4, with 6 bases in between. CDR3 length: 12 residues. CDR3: CASSFSGETQYF. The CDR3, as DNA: TGTGCCAGCAGCTTTAGCGGAGAGACCCAGTACTTC.

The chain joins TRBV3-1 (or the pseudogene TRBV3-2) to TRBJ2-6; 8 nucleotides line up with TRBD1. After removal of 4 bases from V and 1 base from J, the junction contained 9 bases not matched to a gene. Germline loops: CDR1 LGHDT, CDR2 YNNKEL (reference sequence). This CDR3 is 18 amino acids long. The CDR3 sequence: CASSPGTGGGSGANVLTF. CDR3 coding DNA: TGTGCCAGCAGCCCCGGGACAGGCGGCGGATCTGGGGCCAACGTCCTGACTTTC.

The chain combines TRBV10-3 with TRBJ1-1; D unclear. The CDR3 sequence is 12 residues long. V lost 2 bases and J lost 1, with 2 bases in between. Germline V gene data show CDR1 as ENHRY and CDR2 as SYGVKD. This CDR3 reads CAISERNTEAFF. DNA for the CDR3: TGTGCCATCAGTGAGAGGAACACTGAAGCTTTCTTT.

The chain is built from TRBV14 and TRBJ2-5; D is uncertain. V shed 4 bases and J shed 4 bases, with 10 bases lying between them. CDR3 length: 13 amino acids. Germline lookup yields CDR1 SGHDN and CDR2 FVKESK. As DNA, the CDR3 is TGTGCCAGCAGCCCCCGGATGGGAGAGACCCAGTACTTC. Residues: CASSPRMGETQYF.

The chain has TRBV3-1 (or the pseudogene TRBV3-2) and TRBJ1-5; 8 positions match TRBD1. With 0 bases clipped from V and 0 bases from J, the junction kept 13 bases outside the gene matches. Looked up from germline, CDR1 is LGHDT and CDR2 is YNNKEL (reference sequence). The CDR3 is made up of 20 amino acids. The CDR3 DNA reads TGTGCCAGCAGCCAAGATTCTCCCGGACAGGGAGCTTATAGCAATCAGCCCCAGCATTTT. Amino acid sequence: CASSQDSPGQGAYSNQPQHF.

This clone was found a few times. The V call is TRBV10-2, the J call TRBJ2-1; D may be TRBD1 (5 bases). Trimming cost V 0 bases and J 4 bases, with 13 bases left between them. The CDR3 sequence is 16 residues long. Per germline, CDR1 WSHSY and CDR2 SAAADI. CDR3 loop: CASSESRVGAYNEQFF. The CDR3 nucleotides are TGCGCCAGCAGTGAGTCAAGGGTTGGGGCATACAATGAGCAGTTCTTC.

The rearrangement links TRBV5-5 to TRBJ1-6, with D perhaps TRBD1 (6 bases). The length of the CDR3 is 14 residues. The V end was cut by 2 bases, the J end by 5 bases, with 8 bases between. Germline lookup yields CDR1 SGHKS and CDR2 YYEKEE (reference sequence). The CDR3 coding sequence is TGTGCCAGCAGCTTTGCAGGGGATAATTCACCCCTCCACTTT. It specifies CASSFAGDNSPLHF.

CDR3 nucleotide sequence: TGTGCCAGTAGTACCACGGGACAGTATAATTCACCCCTCCACTTT. Amino acid sequence: CASSTTGQYNSPLHF. The chain uses TRBV19 and TRBJ1-6; 7 bases line up with TRBD1. Germline loops: CDR1 LNHDA, CDR2 SQIVND (reference sequence). V was pared by 4 bases and J by 4 bases, with 4 bases of the junction left unmatched. This CDR3 spans 15 amino acids.

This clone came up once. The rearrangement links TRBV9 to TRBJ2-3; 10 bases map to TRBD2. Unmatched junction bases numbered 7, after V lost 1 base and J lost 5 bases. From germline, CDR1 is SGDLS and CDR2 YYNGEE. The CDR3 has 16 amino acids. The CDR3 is CASSVQRGGRGDTQYF. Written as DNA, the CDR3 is TGTGCCAGCAGCGTACAGCGGGGGGGCCGGGGAGATACGCAGTATTTT.

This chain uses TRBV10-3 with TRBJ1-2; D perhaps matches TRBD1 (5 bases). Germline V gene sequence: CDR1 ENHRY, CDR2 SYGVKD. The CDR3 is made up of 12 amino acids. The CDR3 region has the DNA TGTGCTATCGAGGGGACCCACTATGGCTACACCTTC. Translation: CAIEGTHYGYTF.

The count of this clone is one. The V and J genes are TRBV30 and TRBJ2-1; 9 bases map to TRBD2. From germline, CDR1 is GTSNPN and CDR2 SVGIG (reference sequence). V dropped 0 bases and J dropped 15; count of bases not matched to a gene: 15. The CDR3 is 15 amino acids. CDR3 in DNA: TGTGCCTGGAGTGTATCGGGCGGGGGGGTATCCAGGCCGTTCTTC. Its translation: CAWSVSGGGVSRPFF.

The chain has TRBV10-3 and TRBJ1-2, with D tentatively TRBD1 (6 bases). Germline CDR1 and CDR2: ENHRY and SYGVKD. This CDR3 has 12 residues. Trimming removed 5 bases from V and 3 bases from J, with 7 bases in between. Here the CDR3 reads CAISPGDYGYTF. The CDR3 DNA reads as TGTGCCATCAGTCCAGGGGACTATGGCTACACCTTC.

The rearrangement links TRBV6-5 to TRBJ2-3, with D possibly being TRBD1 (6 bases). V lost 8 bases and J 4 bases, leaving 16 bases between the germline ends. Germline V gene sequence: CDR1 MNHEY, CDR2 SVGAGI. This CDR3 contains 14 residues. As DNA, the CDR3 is TGTGCCAGCGGCTTCAGGGGCCGGTCAGATACGCAGTATTTT. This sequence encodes CASGFRGRSDTQYF.

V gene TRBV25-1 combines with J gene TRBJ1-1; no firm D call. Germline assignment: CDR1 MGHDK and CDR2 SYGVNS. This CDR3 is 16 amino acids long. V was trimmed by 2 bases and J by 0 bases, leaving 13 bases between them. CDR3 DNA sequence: TGTGCCAGCAGTGAACTTCGTGGATTCATGAACACTGAAGCTTTCTTT. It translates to CASSELRGFMNTEAFF.

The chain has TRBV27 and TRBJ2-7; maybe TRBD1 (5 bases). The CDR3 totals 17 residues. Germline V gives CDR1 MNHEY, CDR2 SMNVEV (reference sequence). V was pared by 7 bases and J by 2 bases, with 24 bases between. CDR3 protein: CASTRNQGSHEAYEQYF. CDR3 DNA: TGTGCCAGCACCCGAAACCAGGGATCCCATGAGGCCTACGAGCAGTACTTC.

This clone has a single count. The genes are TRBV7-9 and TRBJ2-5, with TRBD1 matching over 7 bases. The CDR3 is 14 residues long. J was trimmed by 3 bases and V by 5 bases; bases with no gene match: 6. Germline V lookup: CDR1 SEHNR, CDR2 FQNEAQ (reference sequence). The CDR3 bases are TGTGCCAGCAGCCTGGGGACAGCCGAAGAGACCCAGTACTTC. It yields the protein CASSLGTAEETQYF.